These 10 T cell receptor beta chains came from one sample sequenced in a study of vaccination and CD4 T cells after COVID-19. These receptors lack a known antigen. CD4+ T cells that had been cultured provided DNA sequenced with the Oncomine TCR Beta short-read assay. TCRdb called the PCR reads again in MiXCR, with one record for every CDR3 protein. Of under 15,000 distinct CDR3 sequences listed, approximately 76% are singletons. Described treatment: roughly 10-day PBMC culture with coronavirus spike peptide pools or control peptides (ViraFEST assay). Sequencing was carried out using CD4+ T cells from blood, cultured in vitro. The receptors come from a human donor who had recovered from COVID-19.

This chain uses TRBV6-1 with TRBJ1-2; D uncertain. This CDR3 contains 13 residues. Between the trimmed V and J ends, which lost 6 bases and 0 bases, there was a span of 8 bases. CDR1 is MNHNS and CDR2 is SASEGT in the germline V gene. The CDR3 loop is CASRPTANYGYTF. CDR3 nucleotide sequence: TGTGCCAGCAGACCAACAGCTAACTATGGCTACACCTTC.

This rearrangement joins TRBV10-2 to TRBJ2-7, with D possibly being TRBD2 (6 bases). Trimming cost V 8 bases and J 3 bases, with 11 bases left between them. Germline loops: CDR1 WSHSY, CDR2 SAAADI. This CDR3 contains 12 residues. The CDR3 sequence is CASRDSGYEQYF. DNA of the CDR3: TGCGCCAGCCGGGACTCTGGCTACGAGCAGTACTTC.

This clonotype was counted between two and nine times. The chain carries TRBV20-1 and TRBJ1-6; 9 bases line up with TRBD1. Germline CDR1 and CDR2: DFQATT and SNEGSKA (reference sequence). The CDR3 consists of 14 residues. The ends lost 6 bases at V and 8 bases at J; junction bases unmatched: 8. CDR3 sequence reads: CSARPGTGYSPLHF. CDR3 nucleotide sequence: TGCAGTGCCAGACCCGGGACAGGGTATTCACCCCTCCACTTT.

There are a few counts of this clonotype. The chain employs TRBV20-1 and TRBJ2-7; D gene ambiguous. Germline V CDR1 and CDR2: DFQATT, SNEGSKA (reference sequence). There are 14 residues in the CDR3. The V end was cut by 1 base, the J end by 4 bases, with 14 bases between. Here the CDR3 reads CSARVSTARYEQYF. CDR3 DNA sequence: TGCAGTGCTAGAGTTTCGACCGCCCGGTACGAGCAGTACTTC.

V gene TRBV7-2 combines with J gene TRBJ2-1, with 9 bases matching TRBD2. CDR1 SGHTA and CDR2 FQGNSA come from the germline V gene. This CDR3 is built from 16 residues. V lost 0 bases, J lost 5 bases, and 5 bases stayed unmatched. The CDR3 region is CASSLAPAGGNNEQFF. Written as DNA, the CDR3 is TGTGCCAGCAGCTTAGCGCCGGCGGGAGGGAACAATGAGCAGTTCTTC.

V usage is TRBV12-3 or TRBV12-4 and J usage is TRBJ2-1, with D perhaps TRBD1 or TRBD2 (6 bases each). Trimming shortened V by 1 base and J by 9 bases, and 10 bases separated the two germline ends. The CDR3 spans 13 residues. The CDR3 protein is CASSLGEDSEQFF. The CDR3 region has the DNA TGTGCCAGCAGTTTAGGGGAGGACAGTGAGCAGTTCTTC.

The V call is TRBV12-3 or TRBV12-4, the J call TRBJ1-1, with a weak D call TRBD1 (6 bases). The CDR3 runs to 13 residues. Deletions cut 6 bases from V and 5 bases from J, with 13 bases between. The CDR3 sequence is CASSTRGDTEAFF. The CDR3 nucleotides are TGTGCCAGCAGCACTAGGGGGGATACTGAAGCTTTCTTT.

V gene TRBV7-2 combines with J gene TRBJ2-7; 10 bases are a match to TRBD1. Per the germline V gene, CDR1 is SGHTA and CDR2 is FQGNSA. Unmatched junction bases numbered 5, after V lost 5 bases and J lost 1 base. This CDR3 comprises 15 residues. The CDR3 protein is CASSNRQGASYEQYF. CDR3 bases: TGTGCCAGCAGCAACCGACAGGGGGCGTCCTACGAGCAGTACTTC.

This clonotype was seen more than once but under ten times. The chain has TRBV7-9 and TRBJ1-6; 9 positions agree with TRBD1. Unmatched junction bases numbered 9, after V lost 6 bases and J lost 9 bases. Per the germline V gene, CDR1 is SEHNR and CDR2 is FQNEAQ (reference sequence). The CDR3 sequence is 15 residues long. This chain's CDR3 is CASSATGTGRSPLHF. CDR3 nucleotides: TGTGCCAGCAGTGCAACCGGGACAGGGCGTTCACCCCTCCACTTT.

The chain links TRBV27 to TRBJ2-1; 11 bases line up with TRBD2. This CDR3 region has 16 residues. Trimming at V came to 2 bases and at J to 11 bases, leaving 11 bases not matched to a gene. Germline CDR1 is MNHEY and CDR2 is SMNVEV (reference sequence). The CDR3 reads CASSLRLAGGLRKQFF. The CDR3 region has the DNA TGTGCCAGCAGTTTACGTCTAGCGGGAGGTCTAAGGAAGCAGTTCTTC.